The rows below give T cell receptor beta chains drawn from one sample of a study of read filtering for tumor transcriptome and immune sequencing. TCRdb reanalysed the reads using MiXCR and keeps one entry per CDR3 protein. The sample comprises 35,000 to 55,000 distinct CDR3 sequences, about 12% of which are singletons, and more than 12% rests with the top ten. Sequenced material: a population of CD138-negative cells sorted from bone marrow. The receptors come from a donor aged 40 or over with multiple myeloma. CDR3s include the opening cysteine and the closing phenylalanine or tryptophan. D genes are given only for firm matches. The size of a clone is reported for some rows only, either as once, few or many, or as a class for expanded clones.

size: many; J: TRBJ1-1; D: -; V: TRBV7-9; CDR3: CASSLGTEAFF; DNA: TGTGCCAGCAGCCTGGGCACTGAAGCTTTCTTT
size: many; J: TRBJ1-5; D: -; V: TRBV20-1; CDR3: CSASRVGQPRHF; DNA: TGCAGTGCTTCCAGGGTCGGGCAGCCCCGGCATTTT
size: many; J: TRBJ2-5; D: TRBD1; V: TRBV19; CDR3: CASSMRAGGTQETQYF; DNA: TGTGCCAGTAGTATGAGGGCAGGGGGAACTCAAGAGACCCAGTACTTC
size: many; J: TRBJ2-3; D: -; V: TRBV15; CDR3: CATSREGRDTDTQYF; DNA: TGTGCCACCAGCAGAGAGGGCAGGGACACAGATACGCAGTATTTT
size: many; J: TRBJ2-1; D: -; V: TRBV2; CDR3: CASISYNEQFF; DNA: TGTGCCAGCATCTCCTACAATGAGCAGTTCTTC
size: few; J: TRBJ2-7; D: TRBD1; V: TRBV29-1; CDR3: CSDEGQGAYEQYF; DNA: TGCAGCGACGAGGGACAGGGGGCCTACGAGCAGTACTTC
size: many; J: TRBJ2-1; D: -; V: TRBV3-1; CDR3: CASSQDFYNEQFF; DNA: TGTGCCAGCAGCCAAGACTTCTACAATGAGCAGTTCTTC
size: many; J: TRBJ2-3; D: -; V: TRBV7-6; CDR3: CASSLGREQYF; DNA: TGTGCCAGCAGCTTAGGTCGGGAGCAGTATTTT
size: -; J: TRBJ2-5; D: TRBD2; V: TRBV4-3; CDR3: CASSQGLAVQETQYF; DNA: TGCGCCAGCAGCCAAGGGCTAGCGGTTCAAGAGACCCAGTACTTC
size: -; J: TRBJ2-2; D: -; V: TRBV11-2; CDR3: CASSRRADLNTGELFF; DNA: TGTGCCAGCAGCCGACGAGCGGACCTGAACACCGGGGAGCTGTTTTTT
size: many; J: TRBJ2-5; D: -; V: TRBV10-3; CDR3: CAISGSGSAQETQYF; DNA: TGTGCCATCAGTGGAAGCGGTAGCGCGCAAGAGACCCAGTACTTC
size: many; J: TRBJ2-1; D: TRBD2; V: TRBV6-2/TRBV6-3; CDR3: CASSPPGGRANEQFF; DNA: TGTGCCAGCAGTCCACCTGGGGGGAGGGCCAATGAGCAGTTCTTC
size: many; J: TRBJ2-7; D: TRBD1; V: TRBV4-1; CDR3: CACSQGPTGLTYEQYF; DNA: TGCGCCTGCAGCCAGGGACCGACAGGGCTGACCTACGAGCAGTACTTC
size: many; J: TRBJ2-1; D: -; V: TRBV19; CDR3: CASSSSRDKFYNEQFF; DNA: TGTGCCAGTAGTTCCTCCCGGGACAAATTCTACAATGAGCAGTTCTTC
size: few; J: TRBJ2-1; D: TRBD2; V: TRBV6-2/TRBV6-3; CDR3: CASSSRLAGDERFF; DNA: TGTGCCAGCAGTTCCCGGCTAGCGGGCGACGAGCGGTTCTTC
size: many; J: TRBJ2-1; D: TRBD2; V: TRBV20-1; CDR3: CSARSGRALDEQFF; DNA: TGCAGTGCTCGTAGCGGGAGGGCATTGGATGAGCAGTTCTTC
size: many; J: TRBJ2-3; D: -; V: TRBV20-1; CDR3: CSAGKVAASTDTQYF; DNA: TGCAGTGCTGGCAAAGTGGCGGCTAGCACAGATACGCAGTATTTT
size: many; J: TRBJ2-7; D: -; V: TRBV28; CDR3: CASTARGSAYEQYF; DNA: TGTGCCAGCACTGCAAGGGGTTCGGCCTACGAGCAGTACTTC
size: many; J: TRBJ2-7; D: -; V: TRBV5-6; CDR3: CASSLVGGFYEQYF; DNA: TGTGCCAGCAGCTTGGTAGGAGGGTTCTACGAGCAGTACTTC
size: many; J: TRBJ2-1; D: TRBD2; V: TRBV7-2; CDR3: CASSSDLADRYNEQFF; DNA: TGTGCCAGCAGCTCCGACCTAGCGGATCGTTACAATGAGCAGTTCTTC
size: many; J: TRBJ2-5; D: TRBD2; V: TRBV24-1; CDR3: CATSALGLAGQETQYF; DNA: TGTGCCACCAGTGCTCTAGGACTAGCGGGGCAAGAGACCCAGTACTTC
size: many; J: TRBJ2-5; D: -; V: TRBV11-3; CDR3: CASSLDTAETQYF; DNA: TGTGCCAGCAGCTTAGACACTGCAGAGACCCAGTACTTC
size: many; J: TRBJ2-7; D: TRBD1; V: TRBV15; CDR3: CATSRGQNQLGEQYF; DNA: TGTGCCACCAGCAGGGGACAGAACCAGCTAGGCGAGCAGTACTTC
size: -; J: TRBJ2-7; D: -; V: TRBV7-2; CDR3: CASSVTGTKTYEQYF; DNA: TGTGCCAGCAGCGTAACCGGGACGAAAACCTACGAGCAGTACTTC
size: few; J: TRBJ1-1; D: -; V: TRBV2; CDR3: CASSPRTAEEAFF; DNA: TGTGCCAGCAGCCCCAGGACAGCTGAAGAGGCTTTCTTT
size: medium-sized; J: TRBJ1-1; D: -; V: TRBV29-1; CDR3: CSVEGRTENTEAFF; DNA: TGCAGCGTTGAAGGGAGGACGGAGAACACTGAAGCTTTCTTT
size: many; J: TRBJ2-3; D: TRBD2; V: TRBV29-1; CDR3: CSADTGGTDTQYF; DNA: TGCAGCGCAGACACGGGAGGGACAGATACGCAGTATTTT
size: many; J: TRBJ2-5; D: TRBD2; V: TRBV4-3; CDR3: CASSQDWPSGSSETQYF; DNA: TGCGCCAGCAGCCAAGATTGGCCTAGCGGGAGTTCAGAGACCCAGTACTTC
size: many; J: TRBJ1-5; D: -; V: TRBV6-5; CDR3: CASSYGRNSNQPQHF; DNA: TGTGCCAGCAGTTACGGACGGAATAGCAATCAGCCCCAGCATTTT
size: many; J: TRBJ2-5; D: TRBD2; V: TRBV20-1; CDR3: CSVAGRGGRSWGETQYF; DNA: TGCAGTGTTGCGGGTAGGGGCGGGAGAAGTTGGGGAGAGACCCAGTACTTC
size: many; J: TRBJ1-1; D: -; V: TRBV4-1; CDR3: CASSQVAGRKRWTEAFF; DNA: TGCGCCAGCAGCCAAGTAGCCGGACGTAAAAGATGGACTGAAGCTTTCTTT
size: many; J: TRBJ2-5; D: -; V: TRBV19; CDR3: CASSKNENQETQYF; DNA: TGTGCCAGTAGTAAGAACGAGAATCAAGAGACCCAGTACTTC
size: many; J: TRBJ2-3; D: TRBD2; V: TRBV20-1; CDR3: CSAPGLAGGTDTQYF; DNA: TGCAGTGCTCCTGGACTAGCGGGAGGCACAGATACGCAGTATTTT
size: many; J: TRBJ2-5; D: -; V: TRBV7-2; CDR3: CASSLAYETQYF; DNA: TGTGCCAGCAGCTTAGCATATGAGACCCAGTACTTC
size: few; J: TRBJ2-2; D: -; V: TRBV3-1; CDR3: CASSRTGGRDGELFF; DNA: TGTGCCAGCAGCCGCACCGGGGGGCGGGACGGGGAGCTGTTTTTT
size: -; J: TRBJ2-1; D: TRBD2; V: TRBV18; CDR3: CASSPSGLAGGYEFF; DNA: TGTGCCAGCTCACCCTCGGGACTAGCGGGAGGCTACGAGTTCTTC
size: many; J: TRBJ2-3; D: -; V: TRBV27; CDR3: CADGGGSTDMQYF; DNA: TGTGCCGACGGGGGCGGATCTACAGATATGCAGTATTTT
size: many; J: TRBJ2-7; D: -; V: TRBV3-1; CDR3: CASSRASVSYEQYF; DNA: TGTGCCAGCAGCCGCGCTAGCGTTTCCTACGAGCAGTACTTC
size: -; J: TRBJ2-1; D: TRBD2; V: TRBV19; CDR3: CASTTGGSVVEQFF; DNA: TGTGCCAGTACCACGGGAGGTTCGGTCGTTGAGCAGTTCTTC
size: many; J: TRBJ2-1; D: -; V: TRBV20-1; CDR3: CSARGQRASSYNEQFF; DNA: TGCAGTGCTAGGGGCCAGCGGGCGAGCTCCTACAATGAGCAGTTCTTC
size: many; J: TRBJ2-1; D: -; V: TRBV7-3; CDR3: CASSLTGPDEQFF; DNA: TGTGCCAGCAGCTTGACAGGCCCCGATGAGCAGTTCTTC
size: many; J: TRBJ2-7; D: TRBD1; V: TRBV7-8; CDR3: CASSLGQIYEQYF; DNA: TGTGCCAGCAGCTTGGGACAGATCTACGAGCAGTACTTC
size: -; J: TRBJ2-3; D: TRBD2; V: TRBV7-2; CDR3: CASSLESWAGGSDTQYF; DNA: TGTGCCAGCAGCTTAGAATCTTGGGCGGGAGGTTCAGATACGCAGTATTTT
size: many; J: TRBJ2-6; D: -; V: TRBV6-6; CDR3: CASLDRDSGANVLTF; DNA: TGTGCCAGCCTGGACAGAGACTCTGGGGCCAACGTCCTGACTTTC
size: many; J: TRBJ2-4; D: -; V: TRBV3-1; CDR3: CASSQDVEGRLYF; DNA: TGTGCCAGCAGCCAAGATGTAGAAGGGCGTCTGTACTTC
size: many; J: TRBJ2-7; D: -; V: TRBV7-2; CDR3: CASSLFWGAMYEQYF; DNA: TGTGCCAGCAGCTTATTTTGGGGGGCGATGTACGAGCAGTACTTC
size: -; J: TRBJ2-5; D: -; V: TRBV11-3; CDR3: CASSSSGTFPQETQYF; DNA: TGTGCCAGCAGCTCTTCTGGGACCTTCCCTCAAGAGACCCAGTACTTC
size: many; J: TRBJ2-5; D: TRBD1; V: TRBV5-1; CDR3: CASSLGDRVEETQYF; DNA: TGCGCCAGCAGCTTGGGGGACAGGGTTGAAGAGACCCAGTACTTC
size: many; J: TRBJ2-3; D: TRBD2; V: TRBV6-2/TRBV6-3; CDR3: CASSYSGTKPYF; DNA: TGTGCCAGCAGTTATTCCGGGACTAAGCCGTATTTT
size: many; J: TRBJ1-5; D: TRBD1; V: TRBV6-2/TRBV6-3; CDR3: CASRRTGNRNQPQHF; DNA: TGTGCCAGCAGACGGACAGGGAATCGCAATCAGCCCCAGCATTTT
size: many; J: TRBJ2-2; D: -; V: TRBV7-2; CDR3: CASSLLGEPGELFF; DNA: TGTGCCAGCAGCTTATTAGGAGAACCCGGGGAGCTGTTTTTT
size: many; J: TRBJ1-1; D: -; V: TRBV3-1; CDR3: CASSGGRYTEAFF; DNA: TGTGCCAGCAGCGGGGGACGATACACTGAAGCTTTCTTT
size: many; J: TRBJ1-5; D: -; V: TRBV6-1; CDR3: CASSEWEAGNQPQHF; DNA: TGTGCCAGCAGTGAATGGGAGGCCGGCAATCAGCCCCAGCATTTT
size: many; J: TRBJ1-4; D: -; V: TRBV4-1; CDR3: CASSQLSAIEKLFF; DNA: TGCGCCAGCAGCCAACTAAGCGCCATTGAAAAACTGTTTTTT
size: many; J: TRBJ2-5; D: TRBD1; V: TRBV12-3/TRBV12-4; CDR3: CASSSGQQETQYF; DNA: TGTGCCAGCAGTTCGGGACAGCAAGAGACCCAGTACTTC
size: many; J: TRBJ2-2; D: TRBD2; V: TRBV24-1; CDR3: CATSDPGLAGGYTGELFF; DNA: TGTGCCACCAGTGACCCCGGACTAGCGGGAGGGTATACCGGGGAGCTGTTTTTT
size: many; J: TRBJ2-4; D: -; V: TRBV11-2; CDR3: CASSRNPGDRAKNIQYF; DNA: TGTGCCAGCAGTCGTAATCCAGGGGATCGGGCCAAAAACATTCAGTACTTC
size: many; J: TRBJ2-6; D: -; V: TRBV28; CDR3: CASSLYPSSGANVLTF; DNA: TGTGCCAGCAGTTTATACCCGAGCTCTGGGGCCAACGTCCTGACTTTC
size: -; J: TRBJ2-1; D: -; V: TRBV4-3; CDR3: CASSQGAIITYDEQFF; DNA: TGCGCCAGCAGCCAAGGGGCAATCATCACCTACGATGAGCAGTTCTTC